This entry features one T cell receptor (beta chain) sequence. With 3 bases clipped from V and 4 bases from J, the junction kept 5 bases outside the gene matches. Looked up from germline, CDR1 is LNHDA and CDR2 is SQIVND (reference sequence). This CDR3 is built from 15 residues. The record originates from a study of shared clonotypes between healthy human individuals. TCRdb's copy holds only in-frame clones and misses some; the assay was immunoSEQ multiplex PCR. This sample has over a million clones, with 98% found just once. This TCR derives from a man in his thirties or forties in good health. Sequenced: naive CD4+ T cells sorted from blood. Subset reported: CD45RA+ positively selected. The rearrangement uses TRBV19 and TRBJ2-2, with 7 nucleotides matching TRBD2. The CDR3 DNA follows: TGTGCCAGTAGTATCACTAGCGTATCCACCGGGGAGCTGTTTTTT. This translates into CASSITSVSTGELFF.